Listed here are 21 T cell receptor beta chains from one sample, sequenced in a study of blood T cell repertoires in COVID-19 (TCRdb year 2020). The library was built by means of the immunoSEQ multiplex PCR assay. What TCRdb holds here is the immuneACCESS table cut down to in-frame rearrangements. Part of the clones is not present; checked against another copy, under half of the missing clones reflect an unresolved V gene, and the others are unexplained. For this sample there are some 210,000 clones; roughly 88% appear just once. In total, the top ten clones hold roughly 6.2% of the sample. Specimen: peripheral blood. The origin of the receptors is a middle-aged woman who had recovered from COVID-19.

This chain connects TRBV30 to TRBJ2-7, with D unresolved. Trimming pared 1 base from V and 0 bases from J, leaving 10 bases between. This CDR3 region has 14 residues. CDR1 and CDR2 (germline): GTSNPN, SVGIG (reference sequence). The CDR3: CAWSGDKFSYEQYF. The CDR3 DNA sequence: TGTGCCTGGAGTGGAGACAAATTCTCCTACGAGCAGTACTTC.

A single count supports this clone. The chain carries TRBV7-9 and TRBJ1-2, with D tentatively TRBD1 (5 bases). The CDR3 is 19 residues long. V lost 1 base and J lost 0, with 21 bases in between. Germline CDR1 and CDR2: SEHNR and FQNEAQ (reference sequence). This chain's CDR3 is CASSLVSSLDGGTNYGYTF. The CDR3 DNA sequence: TGTGCCAGCAGCTTAGTCTCTAGCCTTGACGGGGGGACTAACTATGGCTACACCTTC.

V usage is TRBV5-8 and J usage is TRBJ1-4; no clear D gene. The CDR3 contains 12 residues. Trimming took off 0 bases at V and 8 bases at J, with 5 bases between the two ends. CDR1 and CDR2 from the germline V gene are SGHTS and YDEGEE. Here the CDR3 reads CASSLEREKLFF. In nucleotides, the CDR3 is TGTGCCAGCAGCTTGGAACGGGAAAAACTGTTTTTT.

This clone came up a few times. This chain uses TRBV24-1 with TRBJ1-5, with D possibly matching TRBD1 (6 bases). Germline CDR1 and CDR2: KGHDR and SFDVKD. The CDR3 spans 14 residues. V lost 3 bases to trimming and J lost 5 bases, with 10 bases between them. CDR3 loop: CATSDRTVDQPQHF. Written as DNA, the CDR3 is TGTGCCACCAGTGATAGGACAGTCGATCAGCCCCAGCATTTT.

The chain links TRBV6-5 to TRBJ2-7; 8 bases are a match to TRBD2. Trimming at V came to 2 bases and at J to 4 bases, leaving 7 bases not matched to a gene. This CDR3 is built from 15 residues. Germline loops: CDR1 MNHEY, CDR2 SVGAGI. The CDR3 bases are TGTGCCAGCAGTTACGTCGCGGGAGGACAATACGAGCAGTACTTC. As protein: CASSYVAGGQYEQYF.

This sequence joins TRBV6-1 and TRBJ1-5; D is unclear. The V gene lost 0 bases and the J gene lost 6 bases, with 9 bases spanning the gap. The CDR3 contains 14 residues. In germline, CDR1 is MNHNS, CDR2 SASEGT. The CDR3 DNA reads as TGTGCCAGCAGTGAAGCCGGCCTAGGTCAGCCCCAGCATTTT. It specifies CASSEAGLGQPQHF.

The CDR3 nucleotides are TGTGCCAGCAGCCAACTAGCGGGGGGTTACAACAATGAGCAGTTCTTC. Translation: CASSQLAGGYNNEQFF. V is TRBV7-9 and J is TRBJ2-1; 12 nucleotides agree with TRBD2. The trim removed 5 bases at V and 5 bases at J, leaving 7 bases unmatched. The CDR3 spans 16 residues. Germline V lookup: CDR1 SEHNR, CDR2 FQNEAQ (reference sequence).

As to this clone: In the same sample, other DNA sequences code for this CDR3. The rearrangement links TRBV7-2 to TRBJ2-7, with TRBD2 as a possible D gene (6 bases). CDR1 and CDR2 (germline): SGHTA, FQGNSA. With 0 bases removed from V and 5 bases from J, the gap between germline ends came to 8 bases. The CDR3 runs to 13 residues. The CDR3 is CASSLARRDEQYF. The DNA of the CDR3 is TGTGCCAGCAGCTTAGCGCGGAGGGACGAGCAGTACTTC. Drawing the rest from reference TRBV7-2 and TRBJ2-7, the complete variable domain is GAGVSQSPSNKVTEKGKDVELRCDPISGHTALYWYRQSLGQGLEFLIYFQGNSAPDKSGLPSDRFSAERTGGSVSTLTIQRTQQEDSAVYLCASSLARRDEQYFGPGTRLTVT.

This chain joins TRBV5-8 and TRBJ2-5; D not resolved. The germline V gene encodes CDR1 SGHTS and CDR2 YDEGEE. The CDR3 has 11 residues. Trimming pared 0 bases from V and 11 bases from J, leaving 8 bases between. This chain's CDR3 is CASSLVSFQYF. CDR3 nucleotides: TGTGCCAGCAGCTTGGTTTCCTTTCAGTACTTC.

The CDR3 region is CASSISASSGNTIYF. As DNA, the CDR3 is TGTGCCAGTAGTATCAGTGCCTCCTCTGGAAACACCATATATTTT. The chain links TRBV19 to TRBJ1-3; D is unresolved. V lost 3 bases and J lost 0, with 9 bases in between. Germline V gene sequence: CDR1 LNHDA, CDR2 SQIVND (reference sequence). The CDR3 is 15 residues long.

The sample holds one count of this clone. The rearrangement joins TRBV28 to TRBJ1-1; D is undetermined. V was cut by 3 bases and J by 7 bases, with 9 bases left in between. This CDR3 region has 12 residues. Germline CDR1 and CDR2: MDHEN and SYDVKM. CDR3 sequence (DNA): TGTGCCAGCAGTTTCAAACGGGGTGAAGCTTTCTTT. Translated, it gives CASSFKRGEAFF.

This clone was counted a single time. This sequence joins TRBV4-1 and TRBJ1-5; D ambiguous. CDR1 and CDR2 from the germline V gene are MGHRA and YSYEKL. V lost 0 bases, J lost 0 bases, and 9 bases lay in between. This CDR3 region has 16 residues. In DNA, the CDR3 is TGCGCCAGCAGCCAAGATGTGTCCTTTAGCAATCAGCCCCAGCATTTT. Its protein product is CASSQDVSFSNQPQHF.

This sequence joins TRBV7-9 and TRBJ2-7, with TRBD2 as a possible D gene (6 bases). Germline V CDR1 and CDR2: SEHNR, FQNEAQ (reference sequence). This CDR3 is 14 amino acids long. Trimming shortened V by 1 base and J by 8 bases, and 15 bases separated the two germline ends. This CDR3 reads CASSLEGGQAQQYF. The CDR3 region has the DNA TGTGCCAGCAGCTTAGAGGGAGGCCAGGCCCAGCAGTACTTC. Filled out from reference TRBV7-9 and TRBJ2-7, the complete variable domain reads DTGVSQNPRHKITKRGQNVTFRCDPISEHNRLYWYRQTLGQGPEFLTYFQNEAQLEKSRLLSDRFSAERPKGSFSTLEIQRTEQGDSAMYLCASSLEGGQAQQYFGPGTRLTVT.

Many counts were recorded for this clone. V is TRBV4-3 and J is TRBJ1-3, with a possible D match to TRBD1 (5 bases). The V gene lost 5 bases and the J gene lost 0 bases, with 11 bases spanning the gap. This CDR3 is built from 15 residues. Per germline, CDR1 LGHNA and CDR2 YSLEER. CDR3 nucleotides: TGCGCCAGCAGCAAGGACAAGAGCTCTGGAAACACCATATATTTT. This gives the protein CASSKDKSSGNTIYF.

V and J are TRBV30 and TRBJ1-2, with 12 bases that match TRBD1. V lost 8 bases and J lost 3; bases outside the gene matches: 10. The CDR3 spans 15 residues. Germline values: CDR1 GTSNPN, CDR2 SVGIG (reference sequence). The CDR3 nucleotides are TGTGCCGGCTCCGGGACAGGGGGCTCGTACTATGGCTACACCTTC. Amino acids: CAGSGTGGSYYGYTF.

The rearrangement joins TRBV5-1 to TRBJ1-4; tentative D call: TRBD1 (5 bases). The germline V and J ends were trimmed by 5 bases and 1 base, with 15 bases remaining between them. In germline, CDR1 is SGHRS, CDR2 YFSETQ. This CDR3 has 16 amino acids. CDR3 sequence: CASRPSVGRTNEKLFF. The CDR3 DNA is TGCGCCAGCAGGCCGTCGGTGGGGCGAACTAATGAAAAACTGTTTTTT.

The chain recombines TRBV27 with TRBJ2-1; 12 bases are a match to TRBD2. The V gene end was trimmed by 5 bases and the J gene end by 5 bases; junction bases not matched to a gene: 13. The CDR3 is made up of 18 amino acids. Germline V gene lookup returns CDR1 MNHEY and CDR2 SMNVEV (reference sequence). CDR3 protein: CASSPPGGTSGPHNEQFF. For the CDR3, the DNA is TGTGCCAGCAGTCCACCGGGAGGGACTAGCGGGCCCCACAATGAGCAGTTCTTC.

The genes are TRBV27 and TRBJ2-7; a weak D match, TRBD1 (5 bases). CDR1 MNHEY and CDR2 SMNVEV come from the germline V gene (reference sequence). V was shortened by 2 bases and J by 0 bases, with 8 bases between the two germline ends. The CDR3 has 14 amino acids. Here the CDR3 reads CASSLTGFSYEQYF. The CDR3 nucleotides are TGTGCCAGCAGTTTAACAGGTTTCTCCTACGAGCAGTACTTC.

As DNA, the CDR3 is TGTGCCAGCAGCTCGGGACAGCCCCGGGCTAACTATGGCTACACCTTC. Translated: CASSSGQPRANYGYTF. The V and J genes are TRBV7-9 and TRBJ1-2; TRBD1 matches at 7 bases. This CDR3 spans 16 amino acids. The V gene's germline CDR1 is SEHNR and CDR2 FQNEAQ (reference sequence). Germline trimming cut 4 bases from V and 0 bases from J; bases unmatched to any gene: 8.

This clone showed up many times. V is TRBV27 and J is TRBJ1-5, with D perhaps TRBD1 (6 bases). Germline CDR1 reads MNHEY; CDR2 reads SMNVEV (reference sequence). The CDR3 length is 14 residues. Trimming took 4 bases from V and 8 from J, leaving 15 bases between them. The CDR3 sequence is CASSSSTGYEPQHF. DNA for the CDR3: TGTGCCAGCAGTTCCTCGACAGGTTATGAGCCCCAGCATTTT.

The V gene is TRBV15, the J gene TRBJ2-1; 11 bases match TRBD2. The V and J ends lost 5 bases and 11 bases, in that order; junction bases with no gene match: 14. Germline values: CDR1 LNHNV, CDR2 YYDKDF (reference sequence). The CDR3 is 16 amino acids. The CDR3 region has the DNA TGTGCCACCAGCCGACCGACTACTAGCGGGAGAGAGAAGCAGTTCTTC. Its protein product is CATSRPTTSGREKQFF.